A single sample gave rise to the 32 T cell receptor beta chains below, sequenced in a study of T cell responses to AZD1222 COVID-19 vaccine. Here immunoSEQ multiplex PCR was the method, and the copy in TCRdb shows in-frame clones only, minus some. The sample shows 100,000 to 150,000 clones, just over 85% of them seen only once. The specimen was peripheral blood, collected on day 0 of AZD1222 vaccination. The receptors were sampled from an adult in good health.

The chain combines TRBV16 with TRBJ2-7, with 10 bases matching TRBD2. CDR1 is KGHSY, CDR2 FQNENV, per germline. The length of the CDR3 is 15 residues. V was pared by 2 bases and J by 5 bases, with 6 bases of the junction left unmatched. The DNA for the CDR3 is TGTGCCAGCAGCCAAGGGCTAGCGGGGGCCCACGAGCAGTACTTC. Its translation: CASSQGLAGAHEQYF.

In nucleotides, the CDR3 is TGTGCCAGCAGTTACTCGACGGGGGGGATGGCCTTCGAGCAGTACTTC. Translated: CASSYSTGGMAFEQYF. The chain combines TRBV6-5 with TRBJ2-7; TRBD2 aligns across 8 bases. Germline V gives CDR1 MNHEY, CDR2 SVGAGI. The CDR3 totals 16 residues. J lost 6 bases, V lost 0 bases, and 10 bases had no gene match.

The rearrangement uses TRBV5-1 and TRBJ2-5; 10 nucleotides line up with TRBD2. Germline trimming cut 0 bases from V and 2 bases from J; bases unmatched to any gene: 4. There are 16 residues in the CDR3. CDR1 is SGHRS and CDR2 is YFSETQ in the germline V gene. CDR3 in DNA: TGCGCCAGCAGCTTGGCTAGCGGGGGCCTTCAAGAGACCCAGTACTTC. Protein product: CASSLASGGLQETQYF.

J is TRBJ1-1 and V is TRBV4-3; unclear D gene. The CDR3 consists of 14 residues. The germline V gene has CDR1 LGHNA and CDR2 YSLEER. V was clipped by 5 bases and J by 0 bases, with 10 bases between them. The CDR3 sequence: CASSSGYMNTEAFF. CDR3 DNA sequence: TGCGCCAGCAGCTCGGGATACATGAACACTGAAGCTTTCTTT.

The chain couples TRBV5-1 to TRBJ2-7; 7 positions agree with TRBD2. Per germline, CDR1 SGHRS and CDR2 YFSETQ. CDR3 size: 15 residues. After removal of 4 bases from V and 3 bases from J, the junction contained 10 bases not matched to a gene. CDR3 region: CASSPRAGLGYEQYF. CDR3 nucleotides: TGCGCCAGCAGCCCCCGAGCGGGGTTGGGCTACGAGCAGTACTTC.

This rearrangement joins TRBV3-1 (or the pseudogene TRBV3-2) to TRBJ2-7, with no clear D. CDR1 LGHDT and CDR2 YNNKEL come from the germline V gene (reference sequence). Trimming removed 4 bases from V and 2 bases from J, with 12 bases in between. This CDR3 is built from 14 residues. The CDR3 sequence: CASSPFRGAYEQYF. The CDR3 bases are TGTGCCAGCAGCCCCTTCCGCGGAGCCTACGAGCAGTACTTC.

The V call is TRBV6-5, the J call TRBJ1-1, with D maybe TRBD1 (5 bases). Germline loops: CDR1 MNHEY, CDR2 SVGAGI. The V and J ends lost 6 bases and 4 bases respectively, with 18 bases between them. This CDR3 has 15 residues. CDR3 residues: CASSLGEIHFTEAFF. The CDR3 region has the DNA TGTGCCAGCAGCTTGGGGGAGATCCATTTCACTGAAGCTTTCTTT.

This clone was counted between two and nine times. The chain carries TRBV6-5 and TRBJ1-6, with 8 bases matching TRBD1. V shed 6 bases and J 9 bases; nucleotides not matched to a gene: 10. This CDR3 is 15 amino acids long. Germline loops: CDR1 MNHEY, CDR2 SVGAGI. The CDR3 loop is CASRDGQGSGSPLHF. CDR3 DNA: TGTGCCAGCAGGGATGGACAGGGAAGCGGTTCACCCCTCCACTTT.

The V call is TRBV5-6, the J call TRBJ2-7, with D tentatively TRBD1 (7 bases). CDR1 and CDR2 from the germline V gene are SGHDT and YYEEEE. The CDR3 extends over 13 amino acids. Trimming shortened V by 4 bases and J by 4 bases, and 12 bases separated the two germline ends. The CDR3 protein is CASSQTGRYEQYF. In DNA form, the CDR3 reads TGTGCCAGCAGCCAGACAGGGAGGTACGAGCAGTACTTC.

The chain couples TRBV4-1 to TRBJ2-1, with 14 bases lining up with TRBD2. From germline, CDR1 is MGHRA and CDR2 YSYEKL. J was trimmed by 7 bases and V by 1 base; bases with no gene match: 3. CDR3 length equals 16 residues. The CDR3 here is CASSQAGTSGGNEQFF. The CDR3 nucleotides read TGCGCCAGCAGCCAAGCCGGGACTAGCGGGGGAAATGAGCAGTTCTTC.

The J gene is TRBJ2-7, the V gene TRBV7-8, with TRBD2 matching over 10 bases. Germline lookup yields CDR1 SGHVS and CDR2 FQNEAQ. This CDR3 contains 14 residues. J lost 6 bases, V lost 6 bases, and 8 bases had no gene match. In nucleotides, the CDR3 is TGTGCCAGCAGTCTCGGACTAGCGGCAGGCGAGCAGTACTTC. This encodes CASSLGLAAGEQYF.

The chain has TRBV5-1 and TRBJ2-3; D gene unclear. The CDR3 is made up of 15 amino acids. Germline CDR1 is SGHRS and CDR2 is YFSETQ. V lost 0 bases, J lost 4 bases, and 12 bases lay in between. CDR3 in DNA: TGCGCCAGCAGCTTGGCAGCGCTCGGCGCAGATACGCAGTATTTT. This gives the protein CASSLAALGADTQYF.

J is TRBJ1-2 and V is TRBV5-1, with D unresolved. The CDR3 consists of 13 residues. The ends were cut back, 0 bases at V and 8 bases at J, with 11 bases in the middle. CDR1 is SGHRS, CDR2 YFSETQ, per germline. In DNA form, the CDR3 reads TGCGCCAGCAGCTTGGCTACCGGGGAGGGCTACACCTTC. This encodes CASSLATGEGYTF.

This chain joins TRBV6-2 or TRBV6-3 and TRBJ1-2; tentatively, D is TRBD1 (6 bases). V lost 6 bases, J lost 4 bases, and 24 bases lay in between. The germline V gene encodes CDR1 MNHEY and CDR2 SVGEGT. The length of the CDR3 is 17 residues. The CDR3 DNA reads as TGTGCCAGCAGCCCTGGTCGGGGGGCGCGTATGGTCTATGGCTACACCTTC. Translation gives CASSPGRGARMVYGYTF.

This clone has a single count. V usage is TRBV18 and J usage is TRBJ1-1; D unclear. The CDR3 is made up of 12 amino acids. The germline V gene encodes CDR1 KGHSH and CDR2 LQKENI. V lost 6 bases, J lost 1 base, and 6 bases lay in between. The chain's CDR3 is CASSSGNTEAFF. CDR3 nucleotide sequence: TGTGCCAGCTCCTCCGGGAACACTGAAGCTTTCTTT.

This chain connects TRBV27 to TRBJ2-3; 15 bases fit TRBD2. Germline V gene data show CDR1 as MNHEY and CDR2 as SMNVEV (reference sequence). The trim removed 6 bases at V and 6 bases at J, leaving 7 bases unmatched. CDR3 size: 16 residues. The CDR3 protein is CASRLGTSGRTDTQYF. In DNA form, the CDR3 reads TGTGCCAGCAGGTTAGGGACTAGCGGGAGGACGGATACGCAGTATTTT.

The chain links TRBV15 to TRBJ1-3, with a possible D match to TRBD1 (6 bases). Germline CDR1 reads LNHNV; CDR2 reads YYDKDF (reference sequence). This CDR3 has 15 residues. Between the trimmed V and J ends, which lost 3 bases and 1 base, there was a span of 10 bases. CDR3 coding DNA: TGTGCCACCAGCAGCCTCAGGGGTTCTGGAAACACCATATATTTT. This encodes CATSSLRGSGNTIYF.

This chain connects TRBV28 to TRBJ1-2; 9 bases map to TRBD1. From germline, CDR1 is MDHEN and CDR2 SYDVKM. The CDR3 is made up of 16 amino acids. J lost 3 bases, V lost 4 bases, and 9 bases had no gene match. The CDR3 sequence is CASSSSAGTGHYGYTF. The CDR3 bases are TGTGCCAGCAGTTCTAGCGCCGGGACAGGGCACTATGGCTACACCTTC.

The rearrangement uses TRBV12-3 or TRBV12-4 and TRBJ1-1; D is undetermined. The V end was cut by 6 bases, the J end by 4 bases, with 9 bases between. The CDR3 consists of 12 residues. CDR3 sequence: CASREGITEAFF. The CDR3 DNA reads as TGTGCCAGCAGGGAGGGTATCACTGAAGCTTTCTTT.

The CDR3 bases are TGTGCCAGCAGCCAACCCAAGGATACGCAGTATTTT. This translates into CASSQPKDTQYF. This chain uses TRBV3-1 (or the pseudogene TRBV3-2) with TRBJ2-3; no reliable D call. This CDR3 is built from 12 residues. Germline-derived CDR1 and CDR2 are LGHDT and YNNKEL (reference sequence). V lost 2 bases and J lost 6, with 6 bases in between.

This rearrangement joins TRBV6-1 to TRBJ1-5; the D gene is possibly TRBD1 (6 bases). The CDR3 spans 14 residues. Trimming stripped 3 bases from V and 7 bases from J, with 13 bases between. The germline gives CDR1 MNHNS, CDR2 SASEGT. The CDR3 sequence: CASSDGRGQQPQHF. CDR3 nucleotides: TGTGCCAGCAGTGATGGAAGGGGACAACAGCCCCAGCATTTT.

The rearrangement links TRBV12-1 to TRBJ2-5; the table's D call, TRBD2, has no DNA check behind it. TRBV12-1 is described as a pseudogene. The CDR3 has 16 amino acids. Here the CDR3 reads CASGMQSSFPRETQYF. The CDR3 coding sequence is TGTGCCAGCGGCATGCAATCTAGCTTCCCAAGAGAGACCCAGTACTTC.

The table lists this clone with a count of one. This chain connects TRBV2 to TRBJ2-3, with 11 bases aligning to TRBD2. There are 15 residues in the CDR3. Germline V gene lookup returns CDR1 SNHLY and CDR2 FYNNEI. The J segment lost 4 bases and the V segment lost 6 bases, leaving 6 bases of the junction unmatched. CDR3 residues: CASSVAGGAPDTQYF. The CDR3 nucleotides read TGTGCCAGCAGCGTAGCGGGAGGGGCCCCAGATACGCAGTATTTT.

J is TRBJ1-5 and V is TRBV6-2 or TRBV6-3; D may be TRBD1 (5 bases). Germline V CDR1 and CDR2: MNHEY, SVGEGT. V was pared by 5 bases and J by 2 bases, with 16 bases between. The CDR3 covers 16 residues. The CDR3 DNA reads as TGTGCCAGCAGTGGGGGGAGGGGCTTAGGCAATCAGCCCCAGCATTTT. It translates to CASSGGRGLGNQPQHF.

The CDR3 DNA follows: TGTGCCAGCAGCGCGCGGACAGGGATCTATGGCTACACCTTC. As protein: CASSARTGIYGYTF. V usage is TRBV7-9 and J usage is TRBJ1-2; TRBD1 aligns across 8 bases. Germline trimming cut 5 bases from V and 4 bases from J; bases unmatched to any gene: 6. Germline CDR1 and CDR2: SEHNR and FQNEAQ (reference sequence). The CDR3 runs 14 residues.

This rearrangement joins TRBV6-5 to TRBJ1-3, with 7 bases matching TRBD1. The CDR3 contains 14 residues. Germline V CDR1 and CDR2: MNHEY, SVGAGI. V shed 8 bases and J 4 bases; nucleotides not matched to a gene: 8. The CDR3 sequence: CASVDRAKGNTIYF. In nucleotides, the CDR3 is TGTGCCAGCGTAGACAGGGCAAAGGGAAACACCATATATTTT.

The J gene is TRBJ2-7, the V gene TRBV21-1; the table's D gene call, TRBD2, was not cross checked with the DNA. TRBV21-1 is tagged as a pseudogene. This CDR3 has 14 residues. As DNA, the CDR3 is TGTGCCAGCAGCTGGGACGGGAGCTCCTACGAGCAGTACTTC. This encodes CASSWDGSSYEQYF.

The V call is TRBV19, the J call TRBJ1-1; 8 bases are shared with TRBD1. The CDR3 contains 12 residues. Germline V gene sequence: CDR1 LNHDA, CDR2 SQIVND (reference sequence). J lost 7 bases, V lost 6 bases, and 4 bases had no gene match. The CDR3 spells CASSQDRGEAFF. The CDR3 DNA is TGTGCCAGTAGCCAAGACAGGGGTGAAGCTTTCTTT.

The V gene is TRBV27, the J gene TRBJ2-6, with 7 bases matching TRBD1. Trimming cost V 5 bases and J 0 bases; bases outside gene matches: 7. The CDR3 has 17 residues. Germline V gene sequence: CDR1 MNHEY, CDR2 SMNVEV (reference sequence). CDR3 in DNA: TGTGCCAGCAGTCCCCGGACAGGTAGCTCTGGGGCCAACGTCCTGACTTTC. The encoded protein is CASSPRTGSSGANVLTF.

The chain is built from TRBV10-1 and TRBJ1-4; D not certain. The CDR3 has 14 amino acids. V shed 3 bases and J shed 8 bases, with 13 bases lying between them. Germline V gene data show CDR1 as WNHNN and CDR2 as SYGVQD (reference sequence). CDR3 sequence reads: CASSDRSLGEKLFF. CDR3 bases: TGCGCCAGCAGTGATAGATCACTGGGAGAAAAACTGTTTTTT.

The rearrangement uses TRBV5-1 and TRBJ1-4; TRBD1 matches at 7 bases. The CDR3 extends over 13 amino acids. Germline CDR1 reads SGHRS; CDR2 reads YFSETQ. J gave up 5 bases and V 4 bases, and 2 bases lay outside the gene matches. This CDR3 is CASSPTGNEKLFF. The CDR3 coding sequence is TGCGCCAGCAGCCCGACAGGGAATGAAAAACTGTTTTTT.

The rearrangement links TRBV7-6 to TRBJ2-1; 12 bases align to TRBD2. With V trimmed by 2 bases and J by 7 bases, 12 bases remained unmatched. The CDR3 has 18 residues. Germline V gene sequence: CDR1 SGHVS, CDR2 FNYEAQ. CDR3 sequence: CASSLRFPTSGRSNEQFF. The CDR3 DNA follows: TGTGCCAGCAGCTTAAGGTTCCCGACTAGCGGGAGATCAAATGAGCAGTTCTTC.